Below, 10 T cell receptor beta chains from the same sample are listed, as sequenced in a study of T cells after yellow fever vaccination. TCRdb re-derived calls from the 5' RACE reads in MiXCR, one entry per CDR3 protein. The data hold around 72,000 distinct CDR3 sequences, with around 7.1% observed a single time. The specimen was CD8+ T cells sorted from PBMCs, collected about 10 days after the first yellow fever vaccination. Receptors were obtained from a man aged 18-30 years who received the YFV17D yellow fever vaccine.

The chain uses TRBV11-1 and TRBJ2-7; 10 nucleotides match TRBD2. Germline V lookup: CDR1 SGHAT, CDR2 FQDESV (reference sequence). This CDR3 has 15 amino acids. V trimming: 3 bases; J trimming: 2 bases; junction bases outside the gene matches: 4. CDR3 in amino acids: CASSLLSGGAYEQYF. The CDR3 DNA reads as TGTGCCAGCAGCTTGTTGAGCGGGGGGGCCTACGAGCAGTACTTC.

The chain couples TRBV4-1 to TRBJ1-4, with TRBD1 matching 7 bases. CDR1 and CDR2 (germline): MGHRA, YSYEKL. CDR3 length: 14 residues. V was clipped by 3 bases and J by 8 bases; unmatched bases: 6. The CDR3 protein is CASSQNRGREKLFF. CDR3 DNA: TGCGCCAGCAGCCAGAACAGGGGACGCGAAAAACTGTTTTTT.

V gene TRBV7-2 combines with J gene TRBJ1-2; 7 bases are a match to TRBD1. V gave up 6 bases and J gave up 1 base; unmatched junction bases: 14. Germline CDR1 SGHTA, CDR2 FQGNSA. CDR3 length: 17 residues. CDR3 amino acids: CASSLGGNIAYNYGYTF. CDR3 nucleotide sequence: TGTGCCAGCAGTCTAGGGGGCAACATCGCCTATAACTATGGCTACACCTTC. The variable domain in full, with the rest retrieved from reference TRBV7-2 and TRBJ1-2, is GAGVSQSPSNKVTEKGKDVELRCDPISGHTALYWYRQSLGQGLEFLIYFQGNSAPDKSGLPSDRFSAERTGGSVSTLTIQRTQQEDSAVYLCASSLGGNIAYNYGYTFGSGTRLTVV.

This clonotype was counted only a few times. The V gene is TRBV4-3, the J gene TRBJ1-5; possibly TRBD1 for D (5 bases). Germline V gives CDR1 LGHNA, CDR2 YSLEER. The CDR3 covers 15 residues. The ends were cut back, 4 bases at V and 5 bases at J, with 15 bases in the middle. The CDR3 coding sequence is TGCGCCAGCAGCCCACTGGGGGGAATATATCAGCCCCAGCATTTT. This encodes CASSPLGGIYQPQHF.

This clonotype was seen many times. This sequence joins TRBV4-3 and TRBJ2-1; 8 positions match TRBD1. V lost 1 base to trimming and J lost 8 bases; unmatched junction nucleotides: 10. CDR3 length: 16 amino acids. Looked up from germline, CDR1 is LGHNA and CDR2 is YSLEER. The CDR3 protein is CASSQVRGQGGDEQFF. The CDR3 DNA sequence: TGCGCCAGCAGCCAAGTCCGTGGACAGGGCGGCGATGAGCAGTTCTTC.

This clonotype has at least ten counts. The rearrangement links TRBV12-3 or TRBV12-4 to TRBJ1-5; D gene unclear. V dropped 5 bases and J dropped 5 bases, with 13 bases sitting between them. The CDR3 totals 14 residues. The CDR3 sequence is CASSGAWGDQPQHF. The DNA of the CDR3 is TGTGCCAGCAGTGGCGCTTGGGGAGATCAGCCCCAGCATTTT.

This clonotype came up many times. The chain uses TRBV6-5 and TRBJ2-1; 8 bases match TRBD2. This CDR3 comprises 15 residues. After removal of 0 bases from V and 3 bases from J, the junction contained 1 base not matched to a gene. Germline assignment: CDR1 MNHEY and CDR2 SVGAGI. The CDR3 DNA follows: TGTGCCAGCAGTTACTCGAGCGGGGGCTACAATGAGCAGTTCTTC. It codes for CASSYSSGGYNEQFF.

This clonotype showed up many times. CDR3 nucleotide sequence: TGTGCCAGCAACCCTAGACAGGTGAACACCGGGGAGCTGTTTTTT. Translation gives CASNPRQVNTGELFF. This chain joins TRBV6-2 or TRBV6-3 and TRBJ2-2, with D tentatively TRBD1 (6 bases). Germline-derived CDR1 and CDR2 are MNHEY and SVGEGT. The V end was cut by 7 bases, the J end by 1 base, with 13 bases between. The CDR3 is 15 amino acids.

This clonotype was detected only a few times. This rearrangement joins TRBV12-3 or TRBV12-4 to TRBJ1-2, with a weak D call TRBD1 (5 bases). The ends were cut back, 5 bases at V and 4 bases at J, with 14 bases in the middle. This CDR3 has 14 residues. CDR3 protein: CASSPRGASYGYTF. CDR3 in DNA: TGTGCCAGCAGTCCCCGAGGGGCAAGCTATGGCTACACCTTC.

This clonotype has at least ten counts. The chain links TRBV7-2 to TRBJ2-1; D unclear. Trimming shortened V by 3 bases and J by 8 bases, and 5 bases separated the two germline ends. CDR1 and CDR2 from the germline V gene are SGHTA and FQGNSA. CDR3 size: 11 residues. CDR3 residues: CASSLAYEQFF. CDR3 nucleotide sequence: TGTGCCAGCAGCTTGGCCTATGAGCAGTTCTTC.